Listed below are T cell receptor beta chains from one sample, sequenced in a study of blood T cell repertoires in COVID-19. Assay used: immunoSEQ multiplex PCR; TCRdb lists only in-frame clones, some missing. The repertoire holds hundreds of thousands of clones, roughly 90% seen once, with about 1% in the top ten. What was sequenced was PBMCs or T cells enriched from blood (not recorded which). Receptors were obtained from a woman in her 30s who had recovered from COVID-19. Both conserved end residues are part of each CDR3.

CDR3 protein: CASRPRPGGGGYTF; J gene: TRBJ1-2; CDR3 length: 14; V gene: TRBV6-4
CDR3 protein: CSVETGYGTEAFF; J gene: TRBJ1-1; CDR3 length: 13; V gene: TRBV29-1
CDR3 protein: CASSLEPSGRAGETQYF; J gene: TRBJ2-5; CDR3 length: 17; V gene: TRBV5-1
CDR3 protein: CASSRSARSSYNEQFF; J gene: TRBJ2-1; CDR3 length: 16; V gene: TRBV11-3
CDR3 protein: CASSLQLQVPYYGYTF; J gene: TRBJ1-2; CDR3 length: 16; V gene: TRBV18
CDR3 protein: CASSKGGTSGIQETQYF; J gene: TRBJ2-5; CDR3 length: 17; V gene: TRBV7-9
CDR3 protein: CSASAGGVRGYTF; J gene: TRBJ1-2; CDR3 length: 13; V gene: TRBV20-1
CDR3 protein: CASSVLRGRYGYTF; J gene: TRBJ1-2; CDR3 length: 14; V gene: TRBV28
CDR3 protein: CAISDRVGTGRPNTEAFF; J gene: TRBJ1-1; CDR3 length: 18; V gene: TRBV10-3
CDR3 protein: CASSLGTAGNTIYF; J gene: TRBJ1-3; CDR3 length: 14; V gene: TRBV6-5
CDR3 protein: CAWSVGGVAFF; J gene: TRBJ1-1; CDR3 length: 11; V gene: TRBV30
CDR3 protein: CASSHPPTGAPIREQYF; J gene: TRBJ2-7; CDR3 length: 17; V gene: TRBV4-1
CDR3 protein: CATSDPSGGGETQYF; J gene: TRBJ2-5; CDR3 length: 15; V gene: TRBV24-1
CDR3 protein: CASSLALSSYEQYF; J gene: TRBJ2-7; CDR3 length: 14; V gene: TRBV7-2
CDR3 protein: CASKAQGAQNTEAFF; J gene: TRBJ1-1; CDR3 length: 15; V gene: TRBV25-1
CDR3 protein: CASSHDRANYGYTF; J gene: TRBJ1-2; CDR3 length: 14; V gene: TRBV2
CDR3 protein: CASSYPAAANTDTQYF; J gene: TRBJ2-3; CDR3 length: 16; V gene: TRBV6-2/TRBV6-3
CDR3 protein: CASRPTGNQETQYF; J gene: TRBJ2-5; CDR3 length: 14; V gene: TRBV19
CDR3 protein: CASSLIQGSNSPLHF; J gene: TRBJ1-6; CDR3 length: 15; V gene: TRBV7-8
CDR3 protein: CASSRWDRGIRSPLHF; J gene: TRBJ1-6; CDR3 length: 16; V gene: TRBV7-2
CDR3 protein: CASSLRSRGDTGELFF; J gene: TRBJ2-2; CDR3 length: 16; V gene: TRBV7-3
CDR3 protein: CSVEDRDGYTF; J gene: TRBJ1-2; CDR3 length: 11; V gene: TRBV29-1
CDR3 protein: CASTYLGAGANYNEQFF; J gene: TRBJ2-1; CDR3 length: 17; V gene: TRBV9
CDR3 protein: CASREQNTEAFF; J gene: TRBJ1-1; CDR3 length: 12; V gene: TRBV19
CDR3 protein: CASSQAPDTQYF; J gene: TRBJ2-3; CDR3 length: 12; V gene: TRBV3-1/TRBV3-2
CDR3 protein: CASSSPLLRETQYF; J gene: TRBJ2-5; CDR3 length: 14; V gene: TRBV11-3
CDR3 protein: CASSRGGRYNEQFF; J gene: TRBJ2-1; CDR3 length: 14; V gene: TRBV27
CDR3 protein: CASSFQREYNEQFF; J gene: TRBJ2-1; CDR3 length: 14; V gene: TRBV28